A selection of T cell receptor beta chains follows, all from one sample in a study of vaccination and CD4 T cells after COVID-19. Their target antigens are unknown. Using its own MiXCR run on the PCR reads, TCRdb lists one record per CDR3 protein. The sample includes approximately 15,000 distinct CDR3 sequences, less than 60% of them seen just once. Specimen: CD4+ T cells from blood, cultured in vitro, collected before SARS-CoV-2 vaccination. Receptors originate from a human donor who had recovered from COVID-19. Each CDR3 is given with its conserved first and last residue. The D gene is left open where the match is weak. For some rows the clone size is stated as once, few or many, or as a class when expanded; others skip it.

V	size	J	D	DNA	CDR3
TRBV19	.	TRBJ2-5	.	TGTGCCAGTAGTATAGGGAACCAAGAGACCCAGTACTTC	CASSIGNQETQYF
TRBV15	.	TRBJ2-5	TRBD2	TGTGCCACCAGCAGAAATGGGAGGGCGGAGCAAGAGACCCAGTACTTC	CATSRNGRAEQETQYF
TRBV7-8	.	TRBJ2-7	TRBD2	TGTGCCAGCAGCATCCGACTAGCTGATATCTACGAGCAGTACTTC	CASSIRLADIYEQYF
TRBV4-2	.	TRBJ2-3	.	TGTGCCAGCAGCCTCCAAGACAGGTCTTCCACAGATACGCAGTATTTT	CASSLQDRSSTDTQYF
TRBV6-1	few	TRBJ2-7	.	TGTGCCAGCAGGACGGGAGGGGGCCGAACCTACGAGCAGTACTTC	CASRTGGGRTYEQYF
TRBV29-1	.	TRBJ2-3	TRBD2	TGCAGCGTTGAAGGAGCTAGCGGGGGGGCCCTCACCACAGATACGCAGTATTTT	CSVEGASGGALTTDTQYF
TRBV20-1	few	TRBJ1-6	.	TGCAGTGCTAGAGAAATACAGGGTTCCTATAATTCACCCCTCCACTTT	CSAREIQGSYNSPLHF
TRBV7-2	.	TRBJ2-1	.	TGTGCCAGCAGCTTAATCAATGAGCAGTTCTTC	CASSLINEQFF
TRBV28	.	TRBJ1-2	.	TGTGCCAGCAGAACCCAGGACCGCCGCGCTAACTATGGCTACACCTTC	CASRTQDRRANYGYTF
TRBV19	.	TRBJ2-4	TRBD1	TGTGCCACTCTGGACAGGGCAAACATTCAGTACTTC	CATLDRANIQYF
TRBV7-3	.	TRBJ1-1	.	TGTGCCAGCAGGCGAGATCCCGGGGTAAAGTCGTCTGAAGCTTTCTTT	CASRRDPGVKSSEAFF
TRBV6-1	few	TRBJ1-2	.	TGTGCCAGCAGTGAATGGCGGGACTATGGCTACACCTTC	CASSEWRDYGYTF
TRBV9	.	TRBJ1-6	.	TGTGCCAGCAGCGTCGGGTCCTCTCCCGATAATTCACCCCTCCACTTT	CASSVGSSPDNSPLHF